These 14 T cell receptor beta chains came from one sample sequenced in a study of blood T cell repertoires in COVID-19. Profiling relied on immunoSEQ multiplex PCR, and the TCRdb table lists in-frame clones only, not all of them. The sample consists of a few hundred thousand clones, 80% to 95% of them appearing once. Sequenced input: PBMCs or T cells enriched from blood (not recorded which). The receptors derive from a woman under 40 who had recovered from COVID-19.

J is TRBJ2-1 and V is TRBV29-1, with D possibly TRBD2 on 5 matching bases. V dropped 4 bases and J dropped 0 bases, with 13 bases sitting between them. The length of the CDR3 is 15 residues. Germline CDR1 SQVTM, CDR2 ANQGSEA. The CDR3 region is CSVGPTGSSYNEQFF. The CDR3 nucleotides are TGCAGCGTTGGACCTACTGGGAGCTCCTACAATGAGCAGTTCTTC.

Comment on this clone: The same CDR3 can be traced to other DNA sequences in this sample. V is TRBV6-5 and J is TRBJ2-7; 10 positions agree with TRBD1. The CDR3 runs 15 residues. Trimming cost V 3 bases and J 6 bases; bases outside gene matches: 8. Germline CDR1 and CDR2: MNHEY and SVGAGI. The CDR3: CASSYPGTGVGEQYF. The CDR3 DNA follows: TGTGCCAGCAGTTATCCGGGGACAGGGGTAGGCGAGCAGTACTTC.

V usage is TRBV15 and J usage is TRBJ2-3; a possible D gene is TRBD1 (6 bases). CDR3 length: 16 amino acids. The germline gives CDR1 LNHNV, CDR2 YYDKDF (reference sequence). Trimming shortened V by 2 bases and J by 1 base, and 13 bases separated the two germline ends. The CDR3 DNA follows: TGTGCCACCAGCAGACTGGTCCCAGGGGGCACAGATACGCAGTATTTT. Its protein is CATSRLVPGGTDTQYF. Full variable domain (missing parts from reference TRBV15 and TRBJ2-3): DAMVIQNPRYQVTQFGKPVTLSCSQTLNHNVMYWYQQKSSQAPKLLFHYYDKDFNNEADTPDNFQSRRPNTSFCFLDIRSPGLGDTAMYLCATSRLVPGGTDTQYFGPGTRLTVL.

The rearrangement uses TRBV7-9 and TRBJ2-3; 7 bases are shared with TRBD2. V lost 6 bases, J lost 4 bases, and 1 base stayed unmatched. From germline, CDR1 is SEHNR and CDR2 FQNEAQ (reference sequence). This CDR3 contains 12 residues. This CDR3 reads CASRGRADTQYF. CDR3 bases: TGTGCCAGCAGAGGGAGGGCAGATACGCAGTATTTT.

The chain recombines TRBV5-1 with TRBJ1-2, with D possibly being TRBD1 (5 bases). Germline V gene lookup returns CDR1 SGHRS and CDR2 YFSETQ. Trimming took 4 bases from V and 5 from J, leaving 15 bases between them. The CDR3 consists of 14 residues. The DNA for the CDR3 is TGCGCCAGCAGCCTATTGGGGACTGATTATGGCTACACCTTC. This encodes CASSLLGTDYGYTF.

J is TRBJ2-1 and V is TRBV7-3; 9 positions agree with TRBD2. This CDR3 has 15 residues. Germline loops: CDR1 SGHTA, CDR2 FQGTGA. Unmatched junction bases numbered 6, after V lost 2 bases and J lost 7 bases. CDR3 DNA: TGTGCCAGCAGCTTAGCGGGAGGGTCTATTAATGAGCAGTTCTTC. Amino acid sequence: CASSLAGGSINEQFF.

The chain couples TRBV7-2 to TRBJ2-3, with 8 bases lining up with TRBD2. V lost 0 bases and J lost 6; bases outside the gene matches: 8. Germline values: CDR1 SGHTA, CDR2 FQGNSA. The CDR3 is 16 residues long. As DNA, the CDR3 is TGTGCCAGCAGCTTAGCGGGCGGGGGGCCCCCCGATACGCAGTATTTT. Translation gives CASSLAGGGPPDTQYF. The whole variable domain, remainder taken from reference TRBV7-2 and TRBJ2-3, is GAGVSQSPSNKVTEKGKDVELRCDPISGHTALYWYRQSLGQGLEFLIYFQGNSAPDKSGLPSDRFSAERTGGSVSTLTIQRTQQEDSAVYLCASSLAGGGPPDTQYFGPGTRLTVL.

The J gene is TRBJ1-6, the V gene TRBV11-2; D is possibly TRBD1 (5 bases). Germline V gene data show CDR1 as SGHAT and CDR2 as FQNNGV. The length of the CDR3 is 16 residues. V was pared by 4 bases and J by 1 base, with 11 bases between. The CDR3 nucleotides are TGTGCCAGCAGCTCCCTAAGGGGTTCCTATAATTCACCCCTCCACTTT. Translated: CASSSLRGSYNSPLHF.

The rearrangement joins TRBV25-1 to TRBJ2-1; D is undetermined. The CDR3 spans 11 residues. Germline lookup yields CDR1 MGHDK and CDR2 SYGVNS. Trimming cost V 7 bases and J 6 bases, with 7 bases left between them. The CDR3 reads CASKFGNEQFF. CDR3 sequence (DNA): TGTGCCAGCAAATTCGGCAATGAGCAGTTCTTC. Complete variable domain (other parts from reference TRBV25-1 and TRBJ2-1): EADIYQTPRYLVIGTGKKITLECSQTMGHDKMYWYQQDPGMELHLIHYSYGVNSTEKGDLSSESTVSRIRTEHFPLTLESARPSHTSQYLCASKFGNEQFFGPGTRLTVL.

In DNA, the CDR3 is TGTGCCAGCAGACGACAGGGAAGCTACGAGCAGTACTTC. Translated, it gives CASRRQGSYEQYF. The V gene is TRBV7-9, the J gene TRBJ2-7; the match to TRBD1 covers 7 bases. CDR1 and CDR2 (germline): SEHNR, FQNEAQ (reference sequence). V trimming: 6 bases; J trimming: 3 bases; junction bases outside the gene matches: 5. The CDR3 covers 13 residues.

V is TRBV10-3 and J is TRBJ2-1, with 9 bases that match TRBD1. Germline-derived CDR1 and CDR2 are ENHRY and SYGVKD. This CDR3 region has 12 residues. The ends lost 10 bases at V and 9 bases at J; junction bases unmatched: 7. The CDR3 bases are TGTGCCACCCAGGACAGGGGAACTGAGCAGTTCTTC. This encodes CATQDRGTEQFF.

The chain combines TRBV19 with TRBJ1-5; D not resolved. Germline loops: CDR1 LNHDA, CDR2 SQIVND (reference sequence). V lost 5 bases to trimming and J lost 2 bases, with 16 bases between them. The CDR3 loop spans 16 amino acids. CDR3 nucleotides: TGTGCCAGTAGTCCATTCGTGAGCGGGGGCAATCAGCCCCAGCATTTT. It specifies CASSPFVSGGNQPQHF.

The rearrangement links TRBV9 to TRBJ2-3; 7 nucleotides match TRBD1. Germline-derived CDR1 and CDR2 are SGDLS and YYNGEE. The CDR3 sequence is 16 residues long. Trimming removed 4 bases from V and 2 bases from J; junction bases left unmatched: 10. CDR3 sequence reads: CASSLGSGQFTDTQYF. In DNA form, the CDR3 reads TGTGCCAGCAGCTTAGGATCGGGACAGTTCACAGATACGCAGTATTTT. Looking up the rest from reference TRBV9 and TRBJ2-3 gives the full variable domain: DSGVTQTPKHLITATGQRVTLRCSPRSGDLSVYWYQQSLDQGLQFLIQYYNGEERAKGNILERFSAQQFPDLHSELNLSSLELGDSALYFCASSLGSGQFTDTQYFGPGTRLTVL.

The chain carries TRBV5-4 and TRBJ2-3; unclear D gene. V was clipped by 6 bases and J by 1 base, with 15 bases between them. The CDR3 has 15 residues. From germline, CDR1 is SGHNT and CDR2 YYREEE (reference sequence). The CDR3 here is CASNGGGGGTDTQYF. For the CDR3, the DNA is TGTGCCAGCAATGGCGGCGGCGGTGGCACAGATACGCAGTATTTT.